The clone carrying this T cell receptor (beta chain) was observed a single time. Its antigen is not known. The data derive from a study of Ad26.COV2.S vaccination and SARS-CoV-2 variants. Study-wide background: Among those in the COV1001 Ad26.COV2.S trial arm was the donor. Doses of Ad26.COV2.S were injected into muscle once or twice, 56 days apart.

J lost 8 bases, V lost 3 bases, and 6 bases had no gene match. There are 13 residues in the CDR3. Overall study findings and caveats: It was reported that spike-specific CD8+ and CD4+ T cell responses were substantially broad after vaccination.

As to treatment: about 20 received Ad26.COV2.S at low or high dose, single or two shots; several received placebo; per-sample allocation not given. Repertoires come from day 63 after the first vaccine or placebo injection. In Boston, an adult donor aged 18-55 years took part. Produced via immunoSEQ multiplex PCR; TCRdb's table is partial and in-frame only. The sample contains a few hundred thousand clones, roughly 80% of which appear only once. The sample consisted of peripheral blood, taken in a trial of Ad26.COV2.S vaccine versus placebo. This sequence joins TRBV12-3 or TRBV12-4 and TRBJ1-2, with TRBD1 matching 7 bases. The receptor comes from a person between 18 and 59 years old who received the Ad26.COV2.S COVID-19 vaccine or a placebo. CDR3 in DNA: TGTGCCAGCAGTTTGGAGGGGGCGCGGGGCTACACCTTC. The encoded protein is CASSLEGARGYTF.